This T cell receptor (beta chain) was captured by sequencing in a study of Graves' ophthalmopathy and Graves' hyperthyroidism. General study findings and limits: Most thyroid clonotypes expanded beyond 0.001 frequency were also found in blood.

Details on this clonotype: The target antigen is unknown.

Researchers took RNA transcripts and amplified TCR beta CDR3 regions from them. A first-round RT-PCR used HTBI primers, followed by a second-round multiplex PCR. MiXCR, run by TCRdb on the multiplex PCR reads, gives a single entry per CDR3 protein. The sample has about 1.2 million distinct CDR3 sequences, roughly two fifths seen once. Eligible hyperthyroidism cases comprised new diagnoses of under 2 months' duration in individuals aged 18 to 65. Orbital computed tomography, together with clinical symptoms, serum thyroxine, TRAb and thyroid ultrasound, was used for diagnosis. The CDR3 is 16 amino acids. Germline loops: CDR1 MGHRA, CDR2 YSYEKL. Trimming took off 0 bases at V and 1 base at J, with 9 bases between the two ends.

The sequencing input was peripheral blood or thyroid tissue (not recorded which). This receptor was taken from an adult man with Graves' hyperthyroidism. The V gene is TRBV4-1, the J gene TRBJ2-2, with D unclear. CDR3 sequence (DNA): TGCGCCAGCAGCCAAGATGTTGCCGAGAACACCGGGGAGCTGTTTTTT. Its translation: CASSQDVAENTGELFF.